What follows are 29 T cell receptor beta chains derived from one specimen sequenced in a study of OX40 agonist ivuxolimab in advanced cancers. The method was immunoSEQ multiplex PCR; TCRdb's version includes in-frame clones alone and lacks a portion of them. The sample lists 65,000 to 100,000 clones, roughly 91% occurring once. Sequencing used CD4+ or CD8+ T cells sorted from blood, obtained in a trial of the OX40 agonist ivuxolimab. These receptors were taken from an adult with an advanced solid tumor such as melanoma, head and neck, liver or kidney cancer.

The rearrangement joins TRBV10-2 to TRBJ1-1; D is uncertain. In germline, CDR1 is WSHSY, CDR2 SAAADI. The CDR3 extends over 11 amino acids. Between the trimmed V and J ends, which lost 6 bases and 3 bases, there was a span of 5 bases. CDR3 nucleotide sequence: TGCGCCAGCAGAGCGGACACTGAAGCTTTCTTT. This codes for CASRADTEAFF.

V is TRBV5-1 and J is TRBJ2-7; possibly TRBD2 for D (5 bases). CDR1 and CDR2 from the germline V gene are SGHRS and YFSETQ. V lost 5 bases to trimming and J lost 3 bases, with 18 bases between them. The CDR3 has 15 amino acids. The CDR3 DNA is TGCGCCAGCAGTTCCTGCACGGGGATAATCTACGAGCAGTACGTC. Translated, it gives CASSSCTGIIYEQYV.

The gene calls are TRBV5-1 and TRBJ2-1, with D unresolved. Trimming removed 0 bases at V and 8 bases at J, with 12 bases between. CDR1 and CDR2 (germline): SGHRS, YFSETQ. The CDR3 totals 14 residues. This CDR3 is CASSLALGWDEQFF. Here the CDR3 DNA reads TGCGCCAGCAGCTTGGCCCTTGGTTGGGATGAGCAGTTCTTC.

CDR3 protein: CASSLDALNTEAFF. As DNA, the CDR3 is TGCGCCAGCAGCTTGGATGCCTTGAACACTGAAGCTTTCTTT. The chain recombines TRBV5-1 with TRBJ1-1; no reliable D call. Germline V gene lookup returns CDR1 SGHRS and CDR2 YFSETQ. The CDR3 loop spans 14 amino acids. V gave up 0 bases and J gave up 0 bases, with 6 bases separating them.

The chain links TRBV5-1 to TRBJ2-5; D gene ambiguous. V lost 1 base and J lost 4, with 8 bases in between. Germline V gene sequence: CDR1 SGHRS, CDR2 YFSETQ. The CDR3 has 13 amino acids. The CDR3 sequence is CASSLPFSETQYF. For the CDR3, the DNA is TGCGCCAGCAGCTTGCCCTTTTCAGAGACCCAGTACTTC.

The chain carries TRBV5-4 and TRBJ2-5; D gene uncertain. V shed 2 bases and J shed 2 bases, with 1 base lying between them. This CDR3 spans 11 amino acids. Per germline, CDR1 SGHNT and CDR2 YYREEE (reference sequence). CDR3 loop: CASSLQETQYF. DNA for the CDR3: TGTGCCAGCAGCTTACAAGAGACCCAGTACTTC.

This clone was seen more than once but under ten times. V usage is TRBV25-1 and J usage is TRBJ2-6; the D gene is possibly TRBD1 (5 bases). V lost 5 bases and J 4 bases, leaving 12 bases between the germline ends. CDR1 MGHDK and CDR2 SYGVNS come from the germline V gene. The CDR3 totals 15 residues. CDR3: CASSPSGRGANVLTF. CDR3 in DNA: TGTGCCAGCAGTCCCTCAGGGCGGGGGGCCAACGTCCTGACTTTC.

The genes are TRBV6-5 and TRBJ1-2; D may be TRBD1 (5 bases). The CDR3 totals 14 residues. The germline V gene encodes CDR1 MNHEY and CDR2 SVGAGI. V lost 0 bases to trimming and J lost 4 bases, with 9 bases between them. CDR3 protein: CASSYSAGTYGYTF. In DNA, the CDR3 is TGTGCCAGCAGTTACTCTGCAGGGACCTATGGCTACACCTTC.

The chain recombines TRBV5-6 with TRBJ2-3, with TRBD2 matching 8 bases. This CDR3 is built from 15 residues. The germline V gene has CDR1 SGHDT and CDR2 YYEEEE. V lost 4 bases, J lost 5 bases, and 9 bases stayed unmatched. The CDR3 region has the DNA TGTGCCAGCAGCCACGGGGGGGCCTCGGGAGATACGCAGTATTTT. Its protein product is CASSHGGASGDTQYF.

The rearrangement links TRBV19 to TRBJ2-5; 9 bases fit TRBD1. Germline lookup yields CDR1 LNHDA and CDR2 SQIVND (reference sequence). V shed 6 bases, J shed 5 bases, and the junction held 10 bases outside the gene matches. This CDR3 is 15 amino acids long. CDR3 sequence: CASRGTGQGAETQYF. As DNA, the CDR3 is TGTGCCAGTAGGGGTACGGGACAGGGCGCGGAGACCCAGTACTTC.

The CDR3 nucleotides are TGCGCCAGCAGCTTGGGCGCTAGCTCCTACAATGAGCAGTTCTTC. Translating gives CASSLGASSYNEQFF. The chain couples TRBV5-1 to TRBJ2-1, with D unclear. Germline-derived CDR1 and CDR2 are SGHRS and YFSETQ. The CDR3 sequence is 15 residues long. V was shortened by 0 bases and J by 0 bases, with 7 bases between the two germline ends.

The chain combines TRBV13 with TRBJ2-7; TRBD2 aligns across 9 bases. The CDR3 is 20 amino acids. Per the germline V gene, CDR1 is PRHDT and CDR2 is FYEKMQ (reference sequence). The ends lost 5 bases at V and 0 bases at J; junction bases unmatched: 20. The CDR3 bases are TGTGCCAGCAGCGCCCTTAGTAGCGGGGGTATCCGATCGAGCTCCTACGAGCAGTACTTC. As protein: CASSALSSGGIRSSSYEQYF.

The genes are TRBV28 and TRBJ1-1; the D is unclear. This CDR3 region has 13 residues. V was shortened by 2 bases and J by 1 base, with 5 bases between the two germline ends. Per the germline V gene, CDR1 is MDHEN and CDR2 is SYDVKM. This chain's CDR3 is CASSLVGNTEAFF. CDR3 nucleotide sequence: TGTGCCAGCAGTTTAGTAGGGAACACTGAAGCTTTCTTT.

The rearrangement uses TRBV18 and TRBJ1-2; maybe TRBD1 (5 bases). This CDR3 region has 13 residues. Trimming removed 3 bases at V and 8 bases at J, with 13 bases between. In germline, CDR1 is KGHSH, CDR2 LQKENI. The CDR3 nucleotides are TGTGCCAGCTCACCCTTTCCTGACAGCGGCTACACCTTC. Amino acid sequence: CASSPFPDSGYTF.

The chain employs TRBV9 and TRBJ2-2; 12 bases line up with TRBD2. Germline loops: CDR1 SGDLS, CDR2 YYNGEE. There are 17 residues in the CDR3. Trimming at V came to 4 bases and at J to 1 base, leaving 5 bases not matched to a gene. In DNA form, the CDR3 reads TGTGCCAGCAGCCTCTCTAGCGGGGGGGTGAACACCGGGGAGCTGTTTTTT. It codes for CASSLSSGGVNTGELFF. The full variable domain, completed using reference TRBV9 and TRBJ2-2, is DSGVTQTPKHLITATGQRVTLRCSPRSGDLSVYWYQQSLDQGLQFLIQYYNGEERAKGNILERFSAQQFPDLHSELNLSSLELGDSALYFCASSLSSGGVNTGELFFGEGSRLTVL.

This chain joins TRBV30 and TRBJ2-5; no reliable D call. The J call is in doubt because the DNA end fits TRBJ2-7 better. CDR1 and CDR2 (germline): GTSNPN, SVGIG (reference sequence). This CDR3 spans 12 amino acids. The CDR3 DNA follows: TGTGCCTGGAGTGTAACAGACTACGAGCAGTACTTC. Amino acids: CAWSVTDYEQYF.

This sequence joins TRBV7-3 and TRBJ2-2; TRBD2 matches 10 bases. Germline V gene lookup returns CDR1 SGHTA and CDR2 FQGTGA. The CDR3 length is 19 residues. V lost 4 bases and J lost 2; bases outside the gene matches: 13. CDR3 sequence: CASSSRDIGLAVNTGELFF. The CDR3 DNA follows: TGTGCCAGCAGCTCTAGGGACATCGGACTAGCGGTTAACACCGGGGAGCTGTTTTTT.

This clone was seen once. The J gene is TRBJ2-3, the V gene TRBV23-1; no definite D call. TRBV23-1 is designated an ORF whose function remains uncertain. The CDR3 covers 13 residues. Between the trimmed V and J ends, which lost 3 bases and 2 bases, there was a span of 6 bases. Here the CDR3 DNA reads TGCGCCAGCAGTCATCGAGCCACAGATACGCAGTATTTT. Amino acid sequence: CASSHRATDTQYF.

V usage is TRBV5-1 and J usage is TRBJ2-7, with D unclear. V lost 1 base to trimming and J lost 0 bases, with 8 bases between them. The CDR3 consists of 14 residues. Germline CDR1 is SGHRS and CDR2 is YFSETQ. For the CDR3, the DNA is TGCGCCAGCAGCTTGTTAGTCAACTCCTACGAGCAGTACTTC. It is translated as CASSLLVNSYEQYF.

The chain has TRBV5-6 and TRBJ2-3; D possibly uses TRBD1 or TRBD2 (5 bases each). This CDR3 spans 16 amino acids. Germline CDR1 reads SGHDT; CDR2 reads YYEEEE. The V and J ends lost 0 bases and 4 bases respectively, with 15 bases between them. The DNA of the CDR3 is TGTGCCAGCAGCTTGGTGGGGCCGGACTCACCAGATACGCAGTATTTT. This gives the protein CASSLVGPDSPDTQYF.

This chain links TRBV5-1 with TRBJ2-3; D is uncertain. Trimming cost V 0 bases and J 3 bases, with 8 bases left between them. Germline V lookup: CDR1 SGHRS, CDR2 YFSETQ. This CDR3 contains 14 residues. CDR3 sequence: CASSLAVGTDTQYF. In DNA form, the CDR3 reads TGCGCCAGCAGCTTGGCCGTCGGGACAGATACGCAGTATTTT.

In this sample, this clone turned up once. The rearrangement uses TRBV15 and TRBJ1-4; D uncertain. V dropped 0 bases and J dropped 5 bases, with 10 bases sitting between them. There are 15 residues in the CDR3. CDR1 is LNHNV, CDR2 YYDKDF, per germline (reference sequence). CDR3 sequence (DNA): TGTGCCACCAGCAGAGATGTGGCCGGGAATGAAAAACTGTTTTTT. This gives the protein CATSRDVAGNEKLFF.

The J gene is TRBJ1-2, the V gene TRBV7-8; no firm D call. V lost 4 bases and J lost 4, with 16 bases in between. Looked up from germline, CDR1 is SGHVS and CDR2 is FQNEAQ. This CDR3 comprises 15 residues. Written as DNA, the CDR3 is TGTGCCAGCAGCTCCCCCGGGAAGGGTTTCTATGGCTACACCTTC. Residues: CASSSPGKGFYGYTF.

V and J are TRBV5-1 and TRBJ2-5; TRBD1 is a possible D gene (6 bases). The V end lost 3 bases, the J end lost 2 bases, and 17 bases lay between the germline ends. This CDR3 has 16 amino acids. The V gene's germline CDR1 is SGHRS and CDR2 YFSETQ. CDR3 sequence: CASSSTPGHPQETQYF. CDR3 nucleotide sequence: TGCGCCAGCAGCTCGACCCCGGGACACCCACAAGAGACCCAGTACTTC.

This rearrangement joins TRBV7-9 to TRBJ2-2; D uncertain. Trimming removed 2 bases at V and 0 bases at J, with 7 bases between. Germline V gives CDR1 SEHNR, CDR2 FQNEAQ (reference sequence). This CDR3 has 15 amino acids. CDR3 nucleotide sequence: TGTGCCAGCAGCTTAACGACTTCGAACACCGGGGAGCTGTTTTTT. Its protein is CASSLTTSNTGELFF.

The CDR3 reads CASSQVADTQYF. As DNA, the CDR3 is TGCGCCAGCAGCCAGGTAGCAGATACGCAGTATTTT. The genes are TRBV4-1 and TRBJ2-3; D not certain. The CDR3 totals 12 residues. Germline values: CDR1 MGHRA, CDR2 YSYEKL. V lost 3 bases and J 4 bases, leaving 5 bases between the germline ends.

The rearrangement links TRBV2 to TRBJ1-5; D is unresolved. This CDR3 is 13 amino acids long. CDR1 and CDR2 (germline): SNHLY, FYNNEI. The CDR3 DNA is TGTGTCACAGCCCTGGAGAGCAATCAGCCCCAGCATTTT. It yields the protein CVTALESNQPQHF.

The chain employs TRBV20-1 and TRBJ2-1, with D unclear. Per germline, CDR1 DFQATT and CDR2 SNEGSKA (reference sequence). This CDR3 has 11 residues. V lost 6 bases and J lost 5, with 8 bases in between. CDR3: CSANLNNEQFF. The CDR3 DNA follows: TGCAGTGCCAACCTAAACAATGAGCAGTTCTTC.

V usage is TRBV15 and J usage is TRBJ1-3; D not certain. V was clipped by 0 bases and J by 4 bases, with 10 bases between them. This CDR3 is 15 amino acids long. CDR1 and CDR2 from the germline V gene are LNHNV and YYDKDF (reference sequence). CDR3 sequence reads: CATSRDLGGGNTIYF. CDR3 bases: TGTGCCACCAGCAGAGATCTAGGAGGGGGAAACACCATATATTTT.